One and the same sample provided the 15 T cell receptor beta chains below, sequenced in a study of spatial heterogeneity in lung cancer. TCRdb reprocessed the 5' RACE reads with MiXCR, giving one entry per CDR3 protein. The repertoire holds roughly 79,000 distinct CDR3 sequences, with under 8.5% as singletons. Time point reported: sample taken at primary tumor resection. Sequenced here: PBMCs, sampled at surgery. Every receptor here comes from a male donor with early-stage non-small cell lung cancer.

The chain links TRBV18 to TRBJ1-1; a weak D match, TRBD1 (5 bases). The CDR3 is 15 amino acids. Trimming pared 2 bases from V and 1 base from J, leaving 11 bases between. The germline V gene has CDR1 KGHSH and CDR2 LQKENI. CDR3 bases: TGTGCCAGCTCACCAGGAATCAGGGCGAACACTGAAGCTTTCTTT. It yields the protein CASSPGIRANTEAFF.

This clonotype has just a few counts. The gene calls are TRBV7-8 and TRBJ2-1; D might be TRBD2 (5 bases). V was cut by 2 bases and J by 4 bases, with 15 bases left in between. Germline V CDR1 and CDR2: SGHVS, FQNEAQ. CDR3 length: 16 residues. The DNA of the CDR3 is TGTGCCAGCAGCTTATACCGAGGGATCCGGTACAATGAGCAGTTCTTC. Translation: CASSLYRGIRYNEQFF.

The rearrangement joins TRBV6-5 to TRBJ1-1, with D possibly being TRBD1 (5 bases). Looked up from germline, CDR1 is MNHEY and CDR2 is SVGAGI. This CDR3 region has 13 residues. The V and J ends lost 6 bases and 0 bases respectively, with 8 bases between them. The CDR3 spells CASRLQVNTEAFF. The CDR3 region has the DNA TGTGCCAGCAGGTTACAGGTGAACACTGAAGCTTTCTTT.

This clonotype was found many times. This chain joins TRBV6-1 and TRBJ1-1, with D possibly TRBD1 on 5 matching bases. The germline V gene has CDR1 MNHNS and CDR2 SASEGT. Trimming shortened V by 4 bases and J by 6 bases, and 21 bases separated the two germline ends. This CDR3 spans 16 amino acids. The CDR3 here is CASSGPIQGPTPEAFF. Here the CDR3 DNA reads TGTGCCAGCAGTGGTCCGATCCAGGGACCTACCCCTGAAGCTTTCTTT.

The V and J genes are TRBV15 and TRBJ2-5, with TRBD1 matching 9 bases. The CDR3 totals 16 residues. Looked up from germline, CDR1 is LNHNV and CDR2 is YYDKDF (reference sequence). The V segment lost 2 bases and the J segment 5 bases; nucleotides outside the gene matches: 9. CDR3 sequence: CATSRSGGQGLETQYF. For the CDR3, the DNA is TGTGCCACCAGCAGATCCGGGGGACAGGGTTTGGAGACCCAGTACTTC. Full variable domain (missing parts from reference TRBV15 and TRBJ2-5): DAMVIQNPRYQVTQFGKPVTLSCSQTLNHNVMYWYQQKSSQAPKLLFHYYDKDFNNEADTPDNFQSRRPNTSFCFLDIRSPGLGDTAMYLCATSRSGGQGLETQYFGPGTRLLVL.

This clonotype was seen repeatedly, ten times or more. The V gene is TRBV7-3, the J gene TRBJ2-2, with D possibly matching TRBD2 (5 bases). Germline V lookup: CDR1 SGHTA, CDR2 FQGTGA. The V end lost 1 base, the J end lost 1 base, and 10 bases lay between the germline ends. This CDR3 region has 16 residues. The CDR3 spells CASSLSWTLNTGELFF. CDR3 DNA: TGTGCCAGCAGCTTAAGTTGGACTCTGAACACCGGGGAGCTGTTTTTT.

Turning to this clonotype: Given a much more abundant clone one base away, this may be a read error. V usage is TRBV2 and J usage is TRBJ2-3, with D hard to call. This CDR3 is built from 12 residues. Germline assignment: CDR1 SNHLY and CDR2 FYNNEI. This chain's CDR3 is CASTSFGDTRYF. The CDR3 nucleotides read TGTGCCAGCACCTCCTTTGGAGATACGCGGTATTTT.

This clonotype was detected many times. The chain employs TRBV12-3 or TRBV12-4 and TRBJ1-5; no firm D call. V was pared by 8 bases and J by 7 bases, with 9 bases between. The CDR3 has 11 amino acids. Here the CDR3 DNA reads TGTGCCAGCGGAACTAGCCAGCCCCAGCATTTT. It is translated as CASGTSQPQHF.

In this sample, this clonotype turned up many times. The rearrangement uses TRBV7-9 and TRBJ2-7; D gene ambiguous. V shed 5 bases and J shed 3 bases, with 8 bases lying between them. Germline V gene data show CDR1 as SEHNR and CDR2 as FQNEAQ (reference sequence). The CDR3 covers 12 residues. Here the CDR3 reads CASSPDGYEQYF. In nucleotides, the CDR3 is TGTGCCAGCAGCCCGGACGGCTACGAGCAGTACTTC.

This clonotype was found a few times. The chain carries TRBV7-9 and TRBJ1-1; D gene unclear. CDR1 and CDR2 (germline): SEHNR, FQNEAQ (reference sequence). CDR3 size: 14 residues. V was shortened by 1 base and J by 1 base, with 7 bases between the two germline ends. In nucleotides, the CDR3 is TGTGCCAGCAGCTTAGACTGGGCGAACACTGAAGCTTTCTTT. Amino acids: CASSLDWANTEAFF.

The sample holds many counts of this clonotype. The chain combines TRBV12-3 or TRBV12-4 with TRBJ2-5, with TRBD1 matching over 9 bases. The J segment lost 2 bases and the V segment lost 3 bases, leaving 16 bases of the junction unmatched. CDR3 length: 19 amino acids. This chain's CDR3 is CASSLDSWTGVGTQETQYF. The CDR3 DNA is TGTGCCAGCAGTTTGGACTCGTGGACAGGGGTTGGGACTCAAGAGACCCAGTACTTC.

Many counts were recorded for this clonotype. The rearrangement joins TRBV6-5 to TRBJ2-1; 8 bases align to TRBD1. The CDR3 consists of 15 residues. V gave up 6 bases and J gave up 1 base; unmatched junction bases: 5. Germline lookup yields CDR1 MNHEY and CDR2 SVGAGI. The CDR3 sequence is CASSPTGGSYNEQFF. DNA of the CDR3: TGTGCCAGCAGCCCCACAGGGGGGTCCTACAATGAGCAGTTCTTC.

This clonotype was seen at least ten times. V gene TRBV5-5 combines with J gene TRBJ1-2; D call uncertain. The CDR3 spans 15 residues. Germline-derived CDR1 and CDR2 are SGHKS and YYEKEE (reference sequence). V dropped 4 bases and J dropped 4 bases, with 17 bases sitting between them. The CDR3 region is CASSRLSDLIYGYTF. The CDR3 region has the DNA TGTGCCAGCAGCCGCCTGTCAGATTTGATCTATGGCTACACCTTC.

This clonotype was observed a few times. DNA for the CDR3: TGTGCCAGCTGTCGCTCGGGAGAGACCGGGGAGCTGTTTTTT. As protein: CASCRSGETGELFF. The chain couples TRBV3-1 to TRBJ2-2; D may be TRBD2 (6 bases). V lost 8 bases and J lost 5, with 15 bases in between. CDR3 length: 14 residues. CDR1 and CDR2 (germline): LGHDT, YNNKEL (reference sequence).

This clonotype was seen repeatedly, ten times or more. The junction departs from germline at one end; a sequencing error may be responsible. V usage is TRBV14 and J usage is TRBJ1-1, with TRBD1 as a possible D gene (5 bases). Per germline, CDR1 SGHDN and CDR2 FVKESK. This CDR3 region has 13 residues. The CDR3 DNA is TGTGCCAGCACCCAAACTAGGGGTACTGAAGCTTTCTTT. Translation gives CASTQTRGTEAFF.